Shown below are 6 T cell receptor beta chains from a single sample sequenced in a study of T cells in Graves' hyperthyroidism and ophthalmopathy. Amplified regions were TCR beta CDR3 sequences from RNA transcripts. The primer set for the first-round RT-PCR of the TCR CDR3 was HTBI. TCRdb passed the multiplex PCR reads through MiXCR, listing each CDR3 protein once. The sample lists 540,000 or so distinct CDR3 sequences, 15% to 19% occurring once. The specimen sequenced was blood. Source of these receptors: a woman between 25 and 40 years old with Graves' hyperthyroidism.

The table lists this clonotype with a few counts. A junction boundary mismatches the germline segment, possibly from a read error. The chain couples TRBV7-2 to TRBJ2-3; no clear D gene. Germline CDR1 SGHTA, CDR2 FQGNSA. This CDR3 region has 13 residues. CDR3 coding DNA: TGTGCCAGCAGCTTATTGGGGTCAGATGCGCAGTATTTT. Translation gives CASSLLGSDAQYF.

This clonotype was observed a few times. V is TRBV7-9 and J is TRBJ2-2, with D tentatively TRBD2 (6 bases). The V gene's germline CDR1 is SEHNR and CDR2 FQNEAQ (reference sequence). Trimming removed 5 bases from V and 0 bases from J, with 10 bases in between. The CDR3 covers 15 residues. The CDR3 sequence: CASSPDYPNTGELFF. In DNA form, the CDR3 reads TGTGCCAGCAGCCCGGACTACCCGAACACCGGGGAGCTGTTTTTT.

The rearrangement uses TRBV2 and TRBJ2-3; 9 nucleotides align to TRBD1. The CDR3 has 17 amino acids. Germline assignment: CDR1 SNHLY and CDR2 FYNNEI. V shed 2 bases and J 3 bases; nucleotides not matched to a gene: 9. CDR3 region: CASSELGGTGWTDTQYF. In nucleotides, the CDR3 is TGTGCCAGCAGTGAACTCGGCGGGACAGGGTGGACAGATACGCAGTATTTT.

The chain couples TRBV9 to TRBJ1-5; D is undetermined. Trimming took 1 base from V and 5 from J, leaving 13 bases between them. CDR1 and CDR2 from the germline V gene are SGDLS and YYNGEE. The CDR3 contains 15 residues. The CDR3 reads CASSVWVSGHQPQHF. Written as DNA, the CDR3 is TGTGCCAGCAGCGTATGGGTCAGCGGACATCAGCCCCAGCATTTT. The complete variable domain, with remaining parts taken from reference TRBV9 and TRBJ1-5, reads DSGVTQTPKHLITATGQRVTLRCSPRSGDLSVYWYQQSLDQGLQFLIQYYNGEERAKGNILERFSAQQFPDLHSELNLSSLELGDSALYFCASSVWVSGHQPQHFGDGTRLSIL.

This clonotype came up a few times. V gene TRBV19 combines with J gene TRBJ2-7; 7 nucleotides align to TRBD1. CDR3 size: 15 residues. Germline CDR1 is LNHDA and CDR2 is SQIVND (reference sequence). The trim removed 5 bases at V and 6 bases at J, leaving 13 bases unmatched. The CDR3 DNA sequence: TGTGCCAGTAGTCCCATCGACAGGGATCGGGGCGAGCAGTACTTC. This sequence encodes CASSPIDRDRGEQYF. Combining the CDR3 with reference TRBV19 and TRBJ2-7 gives the whole variable domain DGGITQSPKYLFRKEGQNVTLSCEQNLNHDAMYWYRQDPGQGLRLIYYSQIVNDFQKGDIAEGYSVSREKKESFPLTVTSAQKNPTAFYLCASSPIDRDRGEQYFGPGTRLTVT.

This clonotype has more than one count but fewer than ten. This rearrangement joins TRBV12-3 or TRBV12-4 to TRBJ1-6, with 12 bases lining up with TRBD1. The CDR3 length is 15 residues. Trimming removed 5 bases from V and 7 bases from J; junction bases left unmatched: 3. CDR3 DNA sequence: TGTGCCAGCAGTGCCGGGACAGGGGGCAATTCACCCCTCCACTTT. Protein product: CASSAGTGGNSPLHF.